The 11 T cell receptor beta chains listed next were all sequenced from one sample in a study of T-cell reconstitution after alpha-beta-depleted transplantation in children. Unique molecular identifiers were incorporated when the TCRbeta library was constructed. MiXCR was run by TCRdb on the PCR reads, yielding one entry per CDR3 protein. The sample shows about 540,000 distinct CDR3 sequences, 18% of them seen only once. The input for sequencing was PBMCs from the stem cell graft donor, taken from the stem cell graft. The receptors derive from a human donor who donated a stem cell graft to a child with acute lymphoblastic leukemia.

This chain connects TRBV29-1 to TRBJ2-1, with a possible D match to TRBD1 (6 bases). This CDR3 has 14 amino acids. The V gene lost 5 bases and the J gene lost 4 bases, with 15 bases spanning the gap. The germline V gene has CDR1 SQVTM and CDR2 ANQGSEA. The CDR3 here is CSVSQGRKYNEQFF. CDR3 nucleotides: TGCAGCGTTTCCCAGGGGAGAAAGTACAATGAGCAGTTCTTC.

CDR3 bases: TGTGCCAGCGGACTAGCGGGTGGCATTCAGTACTTC. The encoded protein is CASGLAGGIQYF. The chain links TRBV4-2 to TRBJ2-4; 11 nucleotides align to TRBD2. V trimming: 8 bases; J trimming: 9 bases; junction bases outside the gene matches: 3. The length of the CDR3 is 12 residues. Per germline, CDR1 LGHNA and CDR2 YNFKEQ.

The sample holds a few counts of this clonotype. The V gene is TRBV4-1, the J gene TRBJ2-3, with TRBD2 matching 9 bases. This CDR3 has 15 amino acids. V gave up 1 base and J gave up 6 bases; unmatched junction bases: 5. Germline CDR1 reads MGHRA; CDR2 reads YSYEKL. The CDR3 is CASSQGTSELDTQYF. The CDR3 DNA follows: TGCGCCAGCAGCCAAGGGACTAGCGAATTGGATACGCAGTATTTT.

In its sample, this clonotype was seen a few times. The V gene is TRBV27, the J gene TRBJ1-1, with D tentatively TRBD1 (5 bases). This CDR3 is 14 amino acids long. V shed 3 bases and J shed 3 bases, with 11 bases lying between them. Germline CDR1 is MNHEY and CDR2 is SMNVEV (reference sequence). CDR3 sequence: CASSFGATYTEAFF. The CDR3 DNA reads TGTGCCAGCAGTTTTGGGGCGACCTACACTGAAGCTTTCTTT.

This clonotype showed up just a few times. The chain is built from TRBV5-1 and TRBJ2-7; a weak D match, TRBD1 (7 bases). CDR1 and CDR2 from the germline V gene are SGHRS and YFSETQ. The CDR3 is 18 residues long. The ends were cut back, 4 bases at V and 0 bases at J, with 23 bases in the middle. The CDR3 DNA reads as TGCGCCAGCAGCCTCGTGACTTGGACAGGAGGGGTCTCCTACGAGCAGTACTTC. The encoded protein is CASSLVTWTGGVSYEQYF.

The chain uses TRBV2 and TRBJ2-1; the match to TRBD2 covers 8 bases. Germline V gene sequence: CDR1 SNHLY, CDR2 FYNNEI. Losses at the gene ends were 6 bases for V and 6 bases for J; bases not matched to a gene: 10. This CDR3 has 15 amino acids. The CDR3 region has the DNA TGTGCCAGCAGGGCGCCGGGAGGGCCCGGCAATGAGCAGTTCTTC. This gives the protein CASRAPGGPGNEQFF.

This clonotype was observed a few times. The rearrangement links TRBV6-5 to TRBJ2-7; D is tentatively TRBD1 or TRBD2 (5 bases each). Per germline, CDR1 MNHEY and CDR2 SVGAGI. V was pared by 1 base and J by 7 bases, with 5 bases between. The CDR3 consists of 11 residues. The CDR3, as DNA: TGTGCCAGCAGTTACTGGGGGGAGCAGTACTTC. This codes for CASSYWGEQYF.

This clonotype came up a few times. This chain joins TRBV15 and TRBJ2-5; 10 nucleotides align to TRBD2. There are 17 residues in the CDR3. The junction had 10 bases not matched to a gene; V was cut back by 2 bases and J by 4 bases. Looked up from germline, CDR1 is LNHNV and CDR2 is YYDKDF (reference sequence). The CDR3 is CATSRLAGEWPRETQYF. The CDR3, as DNA: TGTGCCACCAGCAGACTAGCGGGAGAATGGCCTCGAGAGACCCAGTACTTC.

This clonotype was observed a few times. The rearrangement uses TRBV2 and TRBJ2-2, with D perhaps matching TRBD1 or TRBD2 (5 bases each). The CDR3 totals 15 residues. Germline CDR1 and CDR2: SNHLY and FYNNEI. V was pared by 6 bases and J by 3 bases, with 14 bases between. CDR3 nucleotides: TGTGCCAGCAGCGACAGCGGAGGTTACACCGGGGAGCTGTTTTTT. Translation: CASSDSGGYTGELFF.

This chain joins TRBV9 and TRBJ2-6, with D tentatively TRBD2 (5 bases). Trimming left V 4 bases short and J 0 bases short, with 11 bases between. The V gene's germline CDR1 is SGDLS and CDR2 YYNGEE. CDR3 size: 16 residues. The CDR3 loop is CASSPGGISGANVLTF. The CDR3 DNA reads TGTGCCAGCAGCCCTGGAGGTATCTCTGGGGCCAACGTCCTGACTTTC.

In this sample, this clonotype turned up a few times. The chain has TRBV24-1 and TRBJ2-3; D is perhaps TRBD1 or TRBD2 (6 bases each). This CDR3 spans 15 amino acids. Germline V lookup: CDR1 KGHDR, CDR2 SFDVKD. V was clipped by 2 bases and J by 3 bases, with 11 bases between them. The CDR3 loop is CATSDSTGRTDTQYF. CDR3 sequence (DNA): TGTGCCACCAGTGATTCAACAGGGAGGACAGATACGCAGTATTTT.